A selection of T cell receptor beta chains follows, all from one sample in a study of cytomegalovirus exposure and HLA in healthy donors. Only in-frame clones appear in the TCRdb table, and some are missing; sequencing was by immunoSEQ multiplex PCR. The sample contains roughly 80,000 clones, approximately 81% of which appear only once. The sequenced sample was PBMCs. These receptors all stem from a woman between 50 and 59 years old in good health and CMV-seropositive. Each CDR3 is given with its conserved first and last residue. The D gene is left open where the match is weak. The listing skips clone size in some rows; elsewhere it reads once, few, many or a size class.

abundance: many; v_gene: TRBV30; j_gene: TRBJ2-7; d_gene: .; CDR3aa: CAWGLANEQYF; CDR3nt: TGTGCCTGGGGTTTAGCGAACGAGCAGTACTTC
abundance: .; v_gene: TRBV2; j_gene: TRBJ2-2; d_gene: .; CDR3aa: CASRPENTGELFF; CDR3nt: TGTGCCAGCAGGCCAGAGAACACCGGGGAGCTGTTTTTT
abundance: .; v_gene: TRBV4-2; j_gene: TRBJ2-2; d_gene: TRBD2; CDR3aa: CASSQGSGDTGELFF; CDR3nt: TGTGCCAGCAGCCAAGGGAGCGGGGACACCGGGGAGCTGTTTTTT
abundance: .; v_gene: TRBV6-1; j_gene: TRBJ2-2; d_gene: .; CDR3aa: CASRLYTGELFF; CDR3nt: TGTGCCAGCAGACTGTATACCGGGGAGCTGTTTTTT
abundance: .; v_gene: TRBV7-9; j_gene: TRBJ2-7; d_gene: TRBD2; CDR3aa: CASSQGLAGASTKQYF; CDR3nt: TGTGCCAGCAGCCAGGGACTAGCGGGAGCCAGTACGAAGCAGTACTTC
abundance: .; v_gene: TRBV27; j_gene: TRBJ1-2; d_gene: .; CDR3aa: CASSWGSNYGYTF; CDR3nt: TGTGCCAGCAGTTGGGGCTCTAACTATGGCTACACCTTC
abundance: few; v_gene: TRBV6-5; j_gene: TRBJ1-1; d_gene: .; CDR3aa: CASSYSPGNTEAFF; CDR3nt: TGTGCCAGCAGTTACTCGCCGGGGAACACTGAAGCTTTCTTT
abundance: .; v_gene: TRBV12-5; j_gene: TRBJ2-1; d_gene: .; CDR3aa: CASGSYNEQFF; CDR3nt: TGTGCTAGTGGTTCATACAATGAGCAGTTCTTC
abundance: .; v_gene: TRBV5-1; j_gene: TRBJ2-5; d_gene: TRBD1; CDR3aa: CASSSRGRGETQYF; CDR3nt: TGCGCCAGCAGCAGTAGGGGGCGCGGAGAGACCCAGTACTTC
abundance: .; v_gene: TRBV19; j_gene: TRBJ1-3; d_gene: .; CDR3aa: CASSIFRATGNTIYF; CDR3nt: TGTGCCAGTAGTATCTTCAGGGCTACTGGAAACACCATATATTTT
abundance: .; v_gene: TRBV5-1; j_gene: TRBJ1-2; d_gene: .; CDR3aa: CASSLGLLGFYGYTF; CDR3nt: TGCGCCAGCAGCTTGGGGCTCCTGGGCTTCTATGGCTACACCTTC
abundance: .; v_gene: TRBV9; j_gene: TRBJ2-2; d_gene: .; CDR3aa: CASSVGELPNTGELFF; CDR3nt: TGTGCCAGCAGCGTAGGAGAGCTACCTAACACCGGGGAGCTGTTTTTT
abundance: .; v_gene: TRBV30; j_gene: TRBJ1-2; d_gene: TRBD1; CDR3aa: CAWSVGDSFYGYTF; CDR3nt: TGTGCCTGGAGTGTCGGGGACAGCTTCTATGGCTACACCTTC
abundance: .; v_gene: TRBV2; j_gene: TRBJ2-7; d_gene: .; CDR3aa: CASSALPGNEQYF; CDR3nt: TGTGCCAGCAGTGCTCTTCCCGGGAACGAGCAGTACTTC
abundance: .; v_gene: TRBV4-1; j_gene: TRBJ1-3; d_gene: .; CDR3aa: CASSPPGGMKRPQRGNTIYF; CDR3nt: TGCGCCAGCAGCCCCCCGGGAGGGATGAAGAGGCCACAAAGGGGAAACACCATATATTTT
abundance: .; v_gene: TRBV27; j_gene: TRBJ2-7; d_gene: .; CDR3aa: CASSRESRGYEQYF; CDR3nt: TGTGCCAGCAGCCGAGAGAGCAGGGGATACGAGCAGTACTTC
abundance: .; v_gene: TRBV10-3; j_gene: TRBJ1-1; d_gene: TRBD1; CDR3aa: CAISARQGEANTEAFF; CDR3nt: TGTGCCATCAGTGCAAGACAGGGAGAGGCGAACACTGAAGCTTTCTTT
abundance: few; v_gene: TRBV11-3; j_gene: TRBJ2-7; d_gene: .; CDR3aa: CASSLLGGWDEQYF; CDR3nt: TGTGCCAGCAGCCTATTAGGCGGTTGGGACGAGCAGTACTTC
abundance: .; v_gene: TRBV6-5; j_gene: TRBJ1-2; d_gene: .; CDR3aa: CASSYSSGVVGYTF; CDR3nt: TGTGCCAGCAGTTACTCATCAGGGGTTGTTGGCTACACCTTC
abundance: .; v_gene: TRBV4-2; j_gene: TRBJ1-1; d_gene: .; CDR3aa: CASSQDLGNTEAFF; CDR3nt: TGTGCCAGCAGCCAAGATCTAGGGAACACTGAAGCTTTCTTT
abundance: .; v_gene: TRBV11-2; j_gene: TRBJ2-1; d_gene: .; CDR3aa: CASSLVGAGGYNEQFF; CDR3nt: TGTGCCAGCAGCTTAGTCGGGGCAGGGGGGTACAATGAGCAGTTCTTC